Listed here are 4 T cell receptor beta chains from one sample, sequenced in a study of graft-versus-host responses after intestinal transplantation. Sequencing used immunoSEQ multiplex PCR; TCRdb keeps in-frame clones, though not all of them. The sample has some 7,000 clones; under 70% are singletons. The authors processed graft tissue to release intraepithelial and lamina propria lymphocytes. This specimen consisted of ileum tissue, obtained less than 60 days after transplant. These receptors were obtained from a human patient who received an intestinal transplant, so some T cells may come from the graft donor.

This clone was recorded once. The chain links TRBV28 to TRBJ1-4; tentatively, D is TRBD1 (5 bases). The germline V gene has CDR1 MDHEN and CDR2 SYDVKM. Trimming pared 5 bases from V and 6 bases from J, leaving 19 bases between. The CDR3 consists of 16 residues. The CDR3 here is CASSPRLTAWDEKLFF. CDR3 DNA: TGTGCCAGCAGTCCCCGGCTGACAGCGTGGGATGAAAAACTGTTTTTT.

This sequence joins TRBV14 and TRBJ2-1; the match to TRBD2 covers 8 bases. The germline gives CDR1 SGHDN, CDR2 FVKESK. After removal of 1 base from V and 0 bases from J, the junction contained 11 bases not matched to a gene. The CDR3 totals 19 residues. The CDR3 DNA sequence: TGTGCCAGCAGCCAAGCTCTTTTCGGGGGGGGACTCTCCTACAATGAGCAGTTCTTC. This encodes CASSQALFGGGLSYNEQFF.

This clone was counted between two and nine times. CDR3 loop: CASTSNTEAFF. DNA for the CDR3: TGTGCCAGCACTTCGAACACTGAAGCTTTCTTT. V and J are TRBV28 and TRBJ1-1; D ambiguous. Trimming left V 7 bases short and J 1 base short, with 4 bases between. The CDR3 covers 11 residues. The V gene's germline CDR1 is MDHEN and CDR2 SYDVKM.

The CDR3 loop is CASRTEVATQFRTEAFF. The CDR3 DNA sequence: TGTGCCAGCAGGACGGAAGTAGCTACACAATTTCGCACTGAAGCTTTCTTT. The chain links TRBV21-1 to TRBJ1-1. TRBV21-1 is tagged as a pseudogene. The CDR3 has 17 residues.